The rows below give T cell receptor beta chains drawn from one sample of a study of control samples from healthy donors and cancer patients. Sequencing used immunoSEQ multiplex PCR; TCRdb keeps in-frame clones, though not all of them. The data show approximately 20,000 clones, about 85% seen once. The sample taken for sequencing was PBMCs. The receptors were sampled from a man in his sixties with colorectal cancer. The CDR3 runs from the conserved cysteine through the conserved F or W. The D gene is left open where the match is weak. Clone size appears in some rows only: once, few, many, or a class for an expanded clone.

size	D	V	J	DNA	CDR3
.	.	TRBV27	TRBJ2-2	TGTGCCAGCAGTTTATCGAGGGGAACCGGGGAGCTGTTTTTT	CASSLSRGTGELFF
.	TRBD1	TRBV24-1	TRBJ2-2	TGTGCCACCAGTGATTCCGGGACAGGGAACACCGGGGAGCTGTTTTTT	CATSDSGTGNTGELFF
.	TRBD1	TRBV27	TRBJ2-3	TGTGCCAGCAGTCCAGATGACAGGGGTTTAGTGGCAGATACGCAGTATTTT	CASSPDDRGLVADTQYF
.	.	TRBV5-1	TRBJ1-4	TGCGCCAGCAGCCAAAGTGCCGGATATGCAACTAATGAAAAACTGTTTTTT	CASSQSAGYATNEKLFF
.	TRBD1	TRBV12-3/TRBV12-4	TRBJ1-1	TGTGCCAGCAGCACGCGGGACAGCAGAGAAGCTTTCTTT	CASSTRDSREAFF
.	.	TRBV9	TRBJ1-4	TGTGCCAGCAGCGTAAAGTTCGATGGAGTAGATGGAACTAATGAAAAACTGTTTTTT	CASSVKFDGVDGTNEKLFF
.	.	TRBV13	TRBJ2-1	TGTGCCAGCAGCCAACCTAGACAGGGCGGGAAGCAGTTCTTC	CASSQPRQGGKQFF
.	TRBD1	TRBV15	TRBJ1-4	TGTGCCACCAGCCCCCGGGACAGGGGTTACGAAAAACTGTTTTTT	CATSPRDRGYEKLFF
.	.	TRBV14	TRBJ1-1	TGTGCCAGCAGCCACCGGGTCTCACCCCTTAACACTGAAGCTTTCTTT	CASSHRVSPLNTEAFF
.	TRBD2	TRBV19	TRBJ2-3	TGTGCCAGTAGTTTAACTCCGGGACTAGCGGGGGCAGATACGCAGTATTTT	CASSLTPGLAGADTQYF
.	.	TRBV15	TRBJ2-1	TGTGCCACCAGCAGAGATCTTACGGTTATCCATGAGCAGTTCTTC	CATSRDLTVIHEQFF
once	.	TRBV4-2	TRBJ1-5	TGTGCCAGCAGCCCCGATAGCAATCAGCCCCAGCATTTT	CASSPDSNQPQHF
.	.	TRBV5-6	TRBJ1-1	TGTGCCAGCAGCGGGGCTGTGCCAAACACTGAAGCTTTCTTT	CASSGAVPNTEAFF
.	.	TRBV5-1	TRBJ1-5	TGCGCCAGCAGTCCCGGACAGTTTGACAATCAGCCCCAGCATTTT	CASSPGQFDNQPQHF
few	.	TRBV2	TRBJ1-2	TGTGCCAGCACCCCGGTCGTCTATGGCTACACCTTC	CASTPVVYGYTF
once	TRBD1	TRBV5-1	TRBJ1-6	TGCGCCAGCAGCTCCGGGACAGATAGCTCCTATAATTCACCCCTCCACTTT	CASSSGTDSSYNSPLHF
few	.	TRBV10-3	TRBJ1-5	TGTGCCATCAGTGAGTCTCGTAAGGTGGGAGACAATCAGCCCCAGCATTTT	CAISESRKVGDNQPQHF
few	.	TRBV20-1	TRBJ2-1	TGCAGTGTATGGGCTAGCAATGAGCAGTTCTTC	CSVWASNEQFF
.	.	TRBV9	TRBJ1-6	TGTGCCAGCAGCGTAGCCGGTGATTATAATTCACCCCTCCACTTT	CASSVAGDYNSPLHF
.	.	TRBV12-3/TRBV12-4	TRBJ1-4	TGTGCCAGCAGTTTAAAGGGGGAACTGTTTTTT	CASSLKGELFF
once	.	TRBV6-5	TRBJ1-1	TGTGCCAGCAGTTACTTCGGGGAGGGAGGTGAAGCTTTCTTT	CASSYFGEGGEAFF
.	.	TRBV4-3	TRBJ1-4	TGCGCCAGCAGCCAAGATCCCATAGCCGAAGGAAAACTGTTTTTT	CASSQDPIAEGKLFF
.	.	TRBV20-1	TRBJ2-1	TGCAGTGCTGCTCCGGGGCGCGAGCAGTTCTTC	CSAAPGREQFF
.	TRBD1	TRBV29-1	TRBJ1-2	TGCAGCGTTGGACAGGGGGTTGTTCATGGCTACACCTTC	CSVGQGVVHGYTF
.	.	TRBV29-1	TRBJ1-1	TGCAGCGTTTTCAAAACTGAAGCTTTCTTT	CSVFKTEAFF
.	TRBD1	TRBV5-8	TRBJ1-2	TGTGCCAGCAGCTTGGCGGGGACAGTAAACTATGGCTACACCTTC	CASSLAGTVNYGYTF
.	.	TRBV18	TRBJ1-5	TGTGCCAGCTCACCGGGGGGGCAGGGATCGGGTCAGCCCCAGCATTTT	CASSPGGQGSGQPQHF
.	.	TRBV6-5	TRBJ1-2	TGTGCCAGCAGTTACTCGGGGGGCGGTGGCTACACCTTC	CASSYSGGGGYTF
.	TRBD2	TRBV11-2	TRBJ2-5	TGTGCCAGCAGCTTAAATCAAGCGGGGACTTCCCAAGAGACCCAGTACTTC	CASSLNQAGTSQETQYF
.	.	TRBV7-9	TRBJ1-1	TGTGCCAGCAGCCCACGATTTACAGGGCACACTGAAGCTTTCTTT	CASSPRFTGHTEAFF
.	.	TRBV3-1/TRBV3-2	TRBJ1-1	TGTGCCAGCAGCCAACTGACAGGGAACACTGAAGCTTTCTTT	CASSQLTGNTEAFF
.	.	TRBV3-1/TRBV3-2	TRBJ2-7	TGTGCCAGCAGCCAAGATCGGGCGCACTACGAGCAGTACTTC	CASSQDRAHYEQYF
.	.	TRBV14	TRBJ2-3	TGTGCCAGCAGCCAAGTCCAACTGGGGACGCAGTATTTT	CASSQVQLGTQYF
.	.	TRBV7-2	TRBJ2-3	TGTGCCAGCAGCCCACAGAATACGCAGTATTTT	CASSPQNTQYF
.	TRBD2	TRBV5-1	TRBJ2-1	TGCGCCAGCAGCGAGACTAGCGGGGGGAATTCATACAATGAGCAGTTCTTC	CASSETSGGNSYNEQFF
.	TRBD2	TRBV14	TRBJ2-1	TGTGCCAGCAGCCAAGATTGGGGTGACGCTAGCGGGCCTTACAATGAGCAGTTCTTC	CASSQDWGDASGPYNEQFF
.	TRBD1	TRBV25-1	TRBJ1-3	TGTGCCAGCAGTTCAACGACAGGGCCCCGCTCTGGAAACACCATATATTTT	CASSSTTGPRSGNTIYF
.	TRBD2	TRBV6-5	TRBJ2-3	TGTGCCAGCAGTTACTCGACTAGCGGGGGAGGGGAGTATTTT	CASSYSTSGGGEYF
.	.	TRBV14	TRBJ2-2	TGTGCCAGCAGCCAAGAAGAAGAAGAGTACAGGGATAAGGGCGATAACACCGGGGAGCTGTTTTTT	CASSQEEEEYRDKGDNTGELFF